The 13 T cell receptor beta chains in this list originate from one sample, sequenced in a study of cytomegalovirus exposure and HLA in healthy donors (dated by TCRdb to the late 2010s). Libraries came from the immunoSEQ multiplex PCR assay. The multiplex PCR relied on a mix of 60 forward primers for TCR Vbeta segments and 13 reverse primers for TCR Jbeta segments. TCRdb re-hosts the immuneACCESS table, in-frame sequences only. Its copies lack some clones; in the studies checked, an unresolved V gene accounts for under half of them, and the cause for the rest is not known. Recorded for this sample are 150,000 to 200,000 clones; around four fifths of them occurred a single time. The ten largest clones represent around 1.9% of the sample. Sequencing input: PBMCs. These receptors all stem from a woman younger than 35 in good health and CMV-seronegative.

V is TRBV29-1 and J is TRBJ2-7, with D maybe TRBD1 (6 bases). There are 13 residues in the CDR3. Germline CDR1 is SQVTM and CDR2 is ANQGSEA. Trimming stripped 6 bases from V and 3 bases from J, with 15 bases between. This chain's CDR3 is CSVQGGVGYEQYF. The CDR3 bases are TGCAGCGTACAAGGGGGTGTTGGCTACGAGCAGTACTTC.

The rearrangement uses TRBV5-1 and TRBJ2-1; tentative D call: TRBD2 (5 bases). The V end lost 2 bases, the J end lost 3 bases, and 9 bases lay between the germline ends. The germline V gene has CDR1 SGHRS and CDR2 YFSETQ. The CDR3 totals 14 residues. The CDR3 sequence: CASSFETNYNEQFF. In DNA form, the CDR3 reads TGCGCCAGCAGCTTTGAGACTAACTACAATGAGCAGTTCTTC.

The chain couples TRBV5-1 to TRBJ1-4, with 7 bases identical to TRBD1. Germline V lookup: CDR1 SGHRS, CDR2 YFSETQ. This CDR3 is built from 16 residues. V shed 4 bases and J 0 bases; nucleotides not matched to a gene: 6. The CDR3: CASSRGDSATNEKLFF. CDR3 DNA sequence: TGCGCCAGCAGCAGGGGGGACAGTGCAACTAATGAAAAACTGTTTTTT.

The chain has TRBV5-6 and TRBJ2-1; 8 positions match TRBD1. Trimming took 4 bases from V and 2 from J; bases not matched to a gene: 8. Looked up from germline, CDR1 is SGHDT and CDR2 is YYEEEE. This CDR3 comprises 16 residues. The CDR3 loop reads CASSLDREKTYNEQFF. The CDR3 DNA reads TGTGCCAGCAGCCTGGACAGGGAGAAGACCTACAATGAGCAGTTCTTC.

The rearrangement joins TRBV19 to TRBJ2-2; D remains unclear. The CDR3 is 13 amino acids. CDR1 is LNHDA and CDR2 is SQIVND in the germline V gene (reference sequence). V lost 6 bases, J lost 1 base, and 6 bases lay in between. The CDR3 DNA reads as TGTGCCAGTAGGTTCTTGAACACCGGGGAGCTGTTTTTT. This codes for CASRFLNTGELFF.

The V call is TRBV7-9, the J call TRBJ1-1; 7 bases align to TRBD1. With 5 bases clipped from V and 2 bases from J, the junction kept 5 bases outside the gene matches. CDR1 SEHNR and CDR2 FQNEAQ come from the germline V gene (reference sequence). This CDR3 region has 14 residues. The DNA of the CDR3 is TGTGCCAGCAGCATGGGACAGATTAACACTGAAGCTTTCTTT. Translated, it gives CASSMGQINTEAFF.

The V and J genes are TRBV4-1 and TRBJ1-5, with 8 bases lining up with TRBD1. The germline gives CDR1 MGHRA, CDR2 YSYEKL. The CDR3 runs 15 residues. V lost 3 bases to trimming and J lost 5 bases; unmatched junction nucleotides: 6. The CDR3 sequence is CASSQVPTGDQPQHF. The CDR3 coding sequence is TGCGCCAGCAGCCAGGTTCCGACAGGGGATCAGCCCCAGCATTTT.

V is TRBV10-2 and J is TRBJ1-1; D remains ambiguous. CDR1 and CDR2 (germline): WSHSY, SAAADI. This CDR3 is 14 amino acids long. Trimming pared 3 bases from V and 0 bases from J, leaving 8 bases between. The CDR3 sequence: CASSDGLLNTEAFF. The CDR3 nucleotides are TGCGCCAGCAGTGACGGGTTATTGAACACTGAAGCTTTCTTT.

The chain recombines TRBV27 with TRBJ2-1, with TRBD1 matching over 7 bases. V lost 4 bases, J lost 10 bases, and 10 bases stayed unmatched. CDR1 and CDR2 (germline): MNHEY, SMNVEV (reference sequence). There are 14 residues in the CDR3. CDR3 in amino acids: CASSYTVGGWEQFF. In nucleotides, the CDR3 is TGTGCCAGCAGTTATACCGTAGGGGGCTGGGAGCAGTTCTTC.

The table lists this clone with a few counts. CDR3 amino acids: CASSPTRTGWENTEAFF. In nucleotides, the CDR3 is TGTGCCAGCAGCCCTACTCGGACAGGGTGGGAGAACACTGAAGCTTTCTTT. The rearrangement uses TRBV10-3 and TRBJ1-1; 8 nucleotides match TRBD1. Germline-derived CDR1 and CDR2 are ENHRY and SYGVKD. The trim removed 10 bases at V and 1 base at J, leaving 17 bases unmatched. The CDR3 length is 17 residues.

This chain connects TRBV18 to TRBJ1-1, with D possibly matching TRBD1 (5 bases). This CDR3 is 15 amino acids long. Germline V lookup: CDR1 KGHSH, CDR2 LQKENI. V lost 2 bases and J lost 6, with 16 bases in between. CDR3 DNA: TGTGCCAGCTCACCAGATTCAGGGTTCCGGGCTGAAGCTTTCTTT. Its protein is CASSPDSGFRAEAFF.

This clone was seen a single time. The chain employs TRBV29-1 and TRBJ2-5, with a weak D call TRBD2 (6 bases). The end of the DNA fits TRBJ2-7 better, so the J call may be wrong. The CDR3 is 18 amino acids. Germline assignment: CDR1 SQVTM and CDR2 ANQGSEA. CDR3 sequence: CSVLGLRGGRGPSYEQYF. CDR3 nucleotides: TGCAGCGTGCTCGGGCTCCGGGGTGGGCGGGGCCCTTCCTACGAGCAGTACTTC.

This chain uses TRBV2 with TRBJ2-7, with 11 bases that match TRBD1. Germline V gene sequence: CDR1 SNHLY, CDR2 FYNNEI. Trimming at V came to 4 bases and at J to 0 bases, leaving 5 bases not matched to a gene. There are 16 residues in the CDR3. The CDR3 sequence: CASSVTGTGGSYEQYF. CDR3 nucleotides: TGTGCCAGCAGTGTGACCGGGACAGGGGGCTCCTACGAGCAGTACTTC. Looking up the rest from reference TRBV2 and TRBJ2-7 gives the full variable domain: EPEVTQTPSHQVTQMGQEVILRCVPISNHLYFYWYRQILGQKVEFLVSFYNNEISEKSEIFDDQFSVERPDGSNFTLKIRSTKLEDSAMYFCASSVTGTGGSYEQYFGPGTRLTVT.